This T cell receptor (beta chain) emerged from a study of a mutant IDH1 vaccine in newly diagnosed glioma. As for the study in general: Scheduled for weeks 1, 3, 5, 7, 11, 15, 19 and 23, eight vaccinations were given to patients. In some groups vaccination began 4-6 weeks post-radiotherapy; others received it with temozolomide. Patients were pretreated with radiotherapy, temozolomide, or both, mostly both. Study-level points and caveats: Pseudoprogression seemed unrelated to changes in top peripheral T cell clonotypes.

This CDR3 comprises 15 residues. The V end was cut by 0 bases, the J end by 9 bases, with 15 bases between. Germline V lookup: CDR1 KGHSH, CDR2 LQKENI. Time point indicated: week 5, during vaccination. Doses comprised 300 ug of mutant IDH1 20-mer peptide each, plus topical imiquimod. This clone occurred a few times. Its matching antigen is unknown. Profiling relied on immunoSEQ multiplex PCR, and the TCRdb table lists in-frame clones only, not all of them. The data hold around 46,000 clones, with about three quarters observed a single time. Specimen: PBMCs, collected from a glioma patient whose treatment included an IDH1 peptide vaccine. The J gene is TRBJ1-5, the V gene TRBV18; unclear D gene. The sequence derives from a man between 50 and 59 years old with glioma. CDR3: CASSPPSGQQRPQHF. DNA for the CDR3: TGTGCCAGCTCACCACCGTCCGGGCAGCAGCGGCCCCAGCATTTT. Full variable domain (missing parts from reference TRBV18 and TRBJ1-5): NAGVMQNPRHLVRRRGQEARLRCSPMKGHSHVYWYRQLPEEGLKFMVYLQKENIIDESGMPKERFSAEFPKEGPSILRIQQVVRGDSAAYFCASSPPSGQQRPQHFGDGTRLSIL.